This entry features one T cell receptor beta chain sequence. Its antigen remains unknown. Other DNA sequences in the sample encode the same CDR3. Assay: immunoSEQ multiplex PCR; the TCRdb copy retains only in-frame clones and omits some. This sample has roughly 70,000 clones, with 85% to 95% found just once. Time point: newly diagnosed, previously untreated cHL patient sample. Untreated, newly diagnosed classical Hodgkin lymphoma PBMCs served for comparison. This record comes from a study of PD-1 blockade in classical Hodgkin lymphoma. Study-level findings and limits: Although disease activity or prior therapy may be involved, causes of the repertoire differences remain undefined. Newly diagnosed patients reportedly had lower baseline TCR diversity than healthy donors.

This CDR3 region has 13 residues. Germline V gene lookup returns CDR1 LNHDA and CDR2 SQIVND (reference sequence). V lost 3 bases and J 4 bases, leaving 7 bases between the germline ends. This chain uses TRBV19 with TRBJ1-5, with D uncertain. The sequenced material came from peripheral blood mononuclear cells (PBMCs). This TCR was sampled from a human donor with classical Hodgkin lymphoma. The CDR3 region is CASSILGNQPQHF. The CDR3 nucleotides read TGTGCCAGTAGTATCTTGGGGAATCAGCCCCAGCATTTT. Full variable domain (outside the CDR3, taken from reference TRBV19 and TRBJ1-5): DGGITQSPKYLFRKEGQNVTLSCEQNLNHDAMYWYRQDPGQGLRLIYYSQIVNDFQKGDIAEGYSVSREKKESFPLTVTSAQKNPTAFYLCASSILGNQPQHFGDGTRLSIL.